Listed here are 19 T cell receptor beta chains from one sample, sequenced in a study of T cell responses to AZD1222 COVID-19 vaccine. Here immunoSEQ multiplex PCR was the method, and the copy in TCRdb shows in-frame clones only, minus some. This sample yields about 110,000 clones, of which approximately 91% are seen a single time; over 10% belongs to the top ten. The input for sequencing was peripheral blood, taken on day 0 of MenACWY control vaccination. The receptors here all came from an adult in good health.

The chain combines TRBV9 with TRBJ1-2; D might be TRBD1 (6 bases). From germline, CDR1 is SGDLS and CDR2 YYNGEE. The CDR3 is 17 amino acids. V lost 0 bases and J lost 2, with 17 bases in between. The CDR3 sequence is CASSVVPRGQTNYGYTF. CDR3 DNA sequence: TGTGCCAGCAGCGTAGTTCCGCGGGGGCAGACCAACTATGGCTACACCTTC. Combining the CDR3 with reference TRBV9 and TRBJ1-2 gives the whole variable domain DSGVTQTPKHLITATGQRVTLRCSPRSGDLSVYWYQQSLDQGLQFLIQYYNGEERAKGNILERFSAQQFPDLHSELNLSSLELGDSALYFCASSVVPRGQTNYGYTFGSGTRLTVV.

The chain carries TRBV5-1 and TRBJ1-1; 7 bases align to TRBD1. The CDR3 runs to 15 residues. The germline V gene encodes CDR1 SGHRS and CDR2 YFSETQ. V was clipped by 3 bases and J by 1 base; unmatched bases: 6. The CDR3 loop reads CASSWGDRENTEAFF. The DNA for the CDR3 is TGCGCCAGCAGCTGGGGAGACAGGGAGAACACTGAAGCTTTCTTT.

The rearrangement uses TRBV6-5 and TRBJ2-7, with 8 positions matching TRBD2. There are 15 residues in the CDR3. Unmatched junction bases numbered 7, after V lost 0 bases and J lost 6 bases. Germline values: CDR1 MNHEY, CDR2 SVGAGI. CDR3 sequence: CASSYSGGLALEQYF. Here the CDR3 DNA reads TGTGCCAGCAGTTACTCAGGTGGACTAGCCCTCGAGCAGTACTTC.

CDR3 region: CASSQETQYF. The CDR3 region has the DNA TGTGCCAGCAGTCAAGAGACCCAGTACTTC. The V call is TRBV2, the J call TRBJ2-5; no reliable D call. Per germline, CDR1 SNHLY and CDR2 FYNNEI. The V gene lost 5 bases and the J gene lost 2 bases, with 0 bases spanning the gap. The length of the CDR3 is 10 residues.

The chain combines TRBV21-1 with TRBJ2-2; the table calls TRBD2, which could not be checked here. TRBV21-1 is a recognized pseudogene. The CDR3 length is 11 residues. The CDR3 DNA reads as TGTGCCAGCAGCCCGACCGGGGAGCTGTTTTTT. Translation: CASSPTGELFF.

The CDR3 DNA is TGTGCCAGCAGCGTCCCGGAGAGGGCTGAAGCTTTCTTT. It is translated as CASSVPERAEAFF. V is TRBV9 and J is TRBJ1-1; D is undetermined. The CDR3 spans 13 residues. Germline values: CDR1 SGDLS, CDR2 YYNGEE. Trimming pared 2 bases from V and 6 bases from J, leaving 11 bases between.

J is TRBJ1-2 and V is TRBV7-2, with D unclear. V was shortened by 6 bases and J by 2 bases, with 10 bases between the two germline ends. The CDR3 is 13 amino acids. Germline-derived CDR1 and CDR2 are SGHTA and FQGNSA. The CDR3, as DNA: TGTGCCAGCAGATCTTCTCAAAACTATGGCTACACCTTC. Amino acids: CASRSSQNYGYTF.

The rearrangement joins TRBV30 to TRBJ1-1, with a tentative D call TRBD1 (5 bases). Germline-derived CDR1 and CDR2 are GTSNPN and SVGIG (reference sequence). The CDR3 loop spans 15 amino acids. V was cut by 5 bases and J by 4 bases, with 20 bases left in between. CDR3 loop: CAWSTHGSGGTEAFF. In DNA form, the CDR3 reads TGTGCCTGGTCGACCCATGGGTCCGGGGGCACTGAAGCTTTCTTT.

The chain employs TRBV27 and TRBJ2-1, with D perhaps being TRBD1 or TRBD2 (6 bases each). The V gene lost 4 bases and the J gene lost 13 bases, with 20 bases spanning the gap. Germline loops: CDR1 MNHEY, CDR2 SMNVEV (reference sequence). The CDR3 extends over 14 amino acids. The CDR3 sequence is CASSSRGLGPAQFF. The CDR3, as DNA: TGTGCCAGCAGTTCTCGGGGGCTAGGGCCGGCCCAGTTCTTC.

The chain has TRBV5-1 and TRBJ2-2; maybe TRBD2 (5 bases). The ends were cut back, 5 bases at V and 7 bases at J, with 18 bases in the middle. Germline V gene data show CDR1 as SGHRS and CDR2 as YFSETQ. The CDR3 contains 15 residues. This CDR3 reads CASRQVPVGVGELFF. The CDR3 DNA sequence: TGCGCCAGCAGACAAGTTCCCGTGGGAGTCGGGGAGCTGTTTTTT.

The rearrangement joins TRBV7-3 to TRBJ2-1, with 10 positions matching TRBD2. The trim removed 5 bases at V and 6 bases at J, leaving 10 bases unmatched. Germline-derived CDR1 and CDR2 are SGHTA and FQGTGA. The CDR3 runs 16 residues. Here the CDR3 DNA reads TGTGCCAGCAGCAGAATAGCAGCGGGAGGGTCCAATGAGCAGTTCTTC. Translating it yields CASSRIAAGGSNEQFF.

The rearrangement joins TRBV28 to TRBJ1-4; D is unclear. Trimming took 7 bases from V and 5 from J, leaving 14 bases between them. The CDR3 extends over 14 amino acids. Germline values: CDR1 MDHEN, CDR2 SYDVKM. DNA for the CDR3: TGTGCCAGCACGAAGGGTAGTCGAAATGAAAAACTGTTTTTT. Its protein is CASTKGSRNEKLFF.

The genes are TRBV7-2 and TRBJ1-2; 9 bases fit TRBD1. This CDR3 has 18 amino acids. The germline V gene encodes CDR1 SGHTA and CDR2 FQGNSA. With 1 base clipped from V and 3 bases from J, the junction kept 12 bases outside the gene matches. Written as DNA, the CDR3 is TGTGCCAGCAGCTTAGGCGGTCCGGGACAGGGTTTTGACTATGGCTACACCTTC. Its translation is CASSLGGPGQGFDYGYTF.

This sequence joins TRBV19 and TRBJ2-5; D is undetermined. CDR1 is LNHDA and CDR2 is SQIVND in the germline V gene (reference sequence). Trimming removed 6 bases at V and 1 base at J, with 3 bases between. The CDR3 sequence is 11 residues long. The chain's CDR3 is CASRAQETQYF. DNA of the CDR3: TGTGCCAGTAGGGCCCAAGAGACCCAGTACTTC.

This sequence joins TRBV6-1 and TRBJ1-6; no definite D call. Germline V gives CDR1 MNHNS, CDR2 SASEGT. Trimming took off 3 bases at V and 1 base at J, with 10 bases between the two ends. CDR3 length: 16 amino acids. The CDR3 nucleotides read TGTGCCAGCAGTGAGGGTTCATGGTCCTATAATTCACCCCTCCACTTT. Protein: CASSEGSWSYNSPLHF.

The chain uses TRBV7-2 and TRBJ1-2; D uncertain. Trimming stripped 8 bases from V and 8 bases from J, with 15 bases between. This CDR3 region has 12 residues. Germline CDR1 and CDR2: SGHTA and FQGNSA. CDR3 in DNA: TGTGCCAGCTCCCGGGGAAACTGGGGCTACACCTTC. Translation gives CASSRGNWGYTF.

The CDR3 spells CASSVARETEAFF. The CDR3 DNA reads as TGTGCCAGCAGCGTCGCCAGGGAAACTGAAGCTTTCTTT. This rearrangement joins TRBV7-2 to TRBJ1-1, with a tentative D call TRBD1 (5 bases). The germline V and J ends were trimmed by 5 bases and 5 bases, with 12 bases remaining between them. CDR1 is SGHTA, CDR2 FQGNSA, per germline. The CDR3 sequence is 13 residues long.

The chain links TRBV5-1 to TRBJ1-2; no clear D gene. V lost 0 bases and J lost 0, with 6 bases in between. Germline CDR1 is SGHRS and CDR2 is YFSETQ. The CDR3 covers 14 residues. CDR3 residues: CASSLGGANYGYTF. As DNA, the CDR3 is TGCGCCAGCAGCTTGGGGGGTGCTAACTATGGCTACACCTTC.

This rearrangement joins TRBV4-1 to TRBJ1-5, with no clear D. Germline assignment: CDR1 MGHRA and CDR2 YSYEKL. Trimming took 3 bases from V and 1 from J, leaving 10 bases between them. The CDR3 sequence is 15 residues long. The CDR3 coding sequence is TGCGCCAGCAGCCAGATACTCGGAAGCAATCAGCCCCAGCATTTT. Its translation: CASSQILGSNQPQHF.